A single sample is the source of the 30 T cell receptor beta chains below, sequenced in a study of blood T cell repertoires in COVID-19. Profiled with immunoSEQ multiplex PCR; TCRdb holds only in-frame clones, not every one. The sample contains some 270,000 clones, roughly nine tenths of which appear only once. Specimen: peripheral blood. The receptor set was obtained from a man between 45 and 60 years old with acute or convalescent COVID-19.

The CDR3 DNA reads as TGTGCCAGCAGCTTAGGGCAGAATAACTATGGCTACACCTTC. This codes for CASSLGQNNYGYTF. The V call is TRBV7-9, the J call TRBJ1-2, with unresolved D. This CDR3 has 14 amino acids. CDR1 SEHNR and CDR2 FQNEAQ come from the germline V gene (reference sequence). V was clipped by 1 base and J by 1 base, with 7 bases between them.

The chain carries TRBV2 and TRBJ2-7; maybe TRBD2 (6 bases). The CDR3 is 14 amino acids. V dropped 3 bases and J dropped 6 bases, with 15 bases sitting between them. Germline CDR1 is SNHLY and CDR2 is FYNNEI. This chain's CDR3 is CASSDWGLQSEQYF. CDR3 DNA sequence: TGTGCCAGCAGTGACTGGGGACTCCAAAGCGAGCAGTACTTC.

CDR3 in amino acids: CASTLVAGGAVNGELFF. Here the CDR3 DNA reads TGTGCCAGCACGCTTGTTGCGGGGGGGGCCGTTAACGGGGAGCTGTTTTTT. The J gene is TRBJ2-2, the V gene TRBV5-4, with 9 nucleotides matching TRBD2. This CDR3 spans 17 amino acids. The V segment lost 6 bases and the J segment 7 bases; nucleotides outside the gene matches: 16. From germline, CDR1 is SGHNT and CDR2 YYREEE (reference sequence).

This chain uses TRBV3-1 (or the pseudogene TRBV3-2) with TRBJ2-1; the match to TRBD2 covers 7 bases. V dropped 1 base and J dropped 0; count of bases not matched to a gene: 9. Germline V CDR1 and CDR2: LGHDT, YNNKEL (reference sequence). CDR3 size: 18 residues. Here the CDR3 DNA reads TGTGCCAGCAGCCAAGGTACTTCTAGCGGAAGCTCCTACAATGAGCAGTTCTTC. This sequence encodes CASSQGTSSGSSYNEQFF.

This clone was seen only a few times. The chain has TRBV27 and TRBJ1-2; no reliable D call. Trimming left V 5 bases short and J 3 bases short, with 13 bases between. Germline values: CDR1 MNHEY, CDR2 SMNVEV (reference sequence). This CDR3 region has 14 residues. Written as DNA, the CDR3 is TGTGCCAGCAGTGGCGACGGAGAATACTATGGCTACACCTTC. Translated, it gives CASSGDGEYYGYTF.

The chain employs TRBV12-5 and TRBJ1-5; tentative D call: TRBD1 (5 bases). Germline CDR1 reads LGHNT; CDR2 reads FRNRAP. This CDR3 has 13 residues. The V gene lost 4 bases and the J gene lost 5 bases, with 9 bases spanning the gap. In DNA form, the CDR3 reads TGTGCTAGTGGTTCAGGGCCATATCAGCCCCAGCATTTT. This sequence encodes CASGSGPYQPQHF.

The rearrangement joins TRBV12-3 or TRBV12-4 to TRBJ2-7, with 8 nucleotides matching TRBD1. The CDR3 loop spans 13 amino acids. With V trimmed by 7 bases and J by 2 bases, 4 bases remained unmatched. CDR3: CASTPGQAYEQYF. CDR3 in DNA: TGTGCCAGCACCCCGGGACAGGCCTACGAGCAGTACTTC.

The gene calls are TRBV6-2 or TRBV6-3 and TRBJ2-5; 11 nucleotides match TRBD2. CDR3 length equals 14 residues. The germline V gene has CDR1 MNHEY and CDR2 SVGEGT. The junction had 7 bases not matched to a gene; V was cut back by 2 bases and J by 11 bases. The CDR3 loop is CASSYTSGGLPQYF. CDR3 nucleotides: TGTGCCAGCAGTTACACTAGCGGGGGCCTTCCGCAGTACTTC.

The chain carries TRBV4-1 and TRBJ2-2; D might be TRBD1 (5 bases). Germline V gene sequence: CDR1 MGHRA, CDR2 YSYEKL. The germline V and J ends were trimmed by 4 bases and 3 bases, with 9 bases remaining between them. This CDR3 is built from 14 residues. DNA of the CDR3: TGCGCCAGCAGCCCGGACACTTACACCGGGGAGCTGTTTTTT. It specifies CASSPDTYTGELFF.

V gene TRBV6-4 combines with J gene TRBJ2-2, with D perhaps TRBD1 (6 bases). V was pared by 4 bases and J by 0 bases, with 9 bases between. Germline V gene sequence: CDR1 MRHNA, CDR2 SNTAGT. This CDR3 comprises 15 residues. The CDR3 DNA reads as TGTGCCAGCAGTGGTGGGGGCACGAACACCGGGGAGCTGTTTTTT. It translates to CASSGGGTNTGELFF.

The chain employs TRBV2 and TRBJ2-3; D perhaps matches TRBD1 (6 bases). The CDR3 is 14 residues long. CDR1 is SNHLY and CDR2 is FYNNEI in the germline V gene. The ends were cut back, 6 bases at V and 2 bases at J, with 12 bases in the middle. The CDR3 sequence is CASRTGPNTDTQYF. CDR3 coding DNA: TGTGCCAGCAGGACAGGACCGAACACAGATACGCAGTATTTT.

This chain uses TRBV7-2 with TRBJ2-3, with 8 bases identical to TRBD1. Germline CDR1 and CDR2: SGHTA and FQGNSA. The CDR3 consists of 14 residues. The junction had 8 bases not matched to a gene; V was cut back by 5 bases and J by 7 bases. CDR3 DNA sequence: TGTGCCAGCAGCCGGGACAGGCAAGGCAATACGCAGTATTTT. Amino acid sequence: CASSRDRQGNTQYF.

The chain uses TRBV29-1 and TRBJ1-3; 7 nucleotides align to TRBD1. The CDR3 has 13 amino acids. The ends lost 7 bases at V and 0 bases at J; junction bases unmatched: 3. CDR1 and CDR2 from the germline V gene are SQVTM and ANQGSEA. CDR3 sequence reads: CSGGTVSGNTIYF. The CDR3 DNA follows: TGCAGCGGGGGGACAGTCTCTGGAAACACCATATATTTT.

This chain connects TRBV7-2 to TRBJ2-1; 8 positions match TRBD2. Unmatched junction bases numbered 12, after V lost 4 bases and J lost 4 bases. Germline CDR1 reads SGHTA; CDR2 reads FQGNSA. This CDR3 comprises 17 residues. Written as DNA, the CDR3 is TGTGCCAGCAGCTCCCTCGGGGGAGCGGGGGCTTACAATGAGCAGTTCTTC. Encoded protein: CASSSLGGAGAYNEQFF.

This clone has a handful of counts. V and J are TRBV20-1 and TRBJ1-5, with D possibly matching TRBD1 (5 bases). The CDR3 length is 16 residues. Trimming stripped 5 bases from V and 0 bases from J, with 17 bases between. Germline CDR1 is DFQATT and CDR2 is SNEGSKA (reference sequence). CDR3 loop: CSAGVGGSYSNQPQHF. The CDR3, as DNA: TGCAGTGCTGGTGTGGGGGGTTCTTATAGCAATCAGCCCCAGCATTTT.

The chain carries TRBV2 and TRBJ1-2; D remains ambiguous. Trimming cost V 6 bases and J 5 bases, with 4 bases left between them. CDR1 is SNHLY, CDR2 FYNNEI, per germline. The CDR3 length is 10 residues. The CDR3 is CASSGYGYTF. The DNA of the CDR3 is TGTGCCAGCAGCGGGTATGGCTACACCTTC.

The chain employs TRBV12-5 and TRBJ1-2; no definite D call. Trimming cost V 3 bases and J 8 bases, with 16 bases left between them. This CDR3 spans 14 amino acids. Germline CDR1 reads LGHNT; CDR2 reads FRNRAP. CDR3 residues: CASGFSGVGSGYTF. DNA of the CDR3: TGTGCTAGTGGTTTTTCCGGAGTGGGGAGCGGCTACACCTTC.

This clone was seen only a few times. The V and J genes are TRBV12-3 or TRBV12-4 and TRBJ1-1, with 10 bases that match TRBD1. J lost 6 bases, V lost 5 bases, and 3 bases had no gene match. The CDR3 length is 13 residues. CDR3 DNA: TGTGCCAGCAGTCGGGACAGGGGTTCTGAAGCTTTCTTT. It yields the protein CASSRDRGSEAFF.

The chain combines TRBV12-5 with TRBJ1-2, with D perhaps matching TRBD1 (6 bases). The CDR3 runs 16 residues. Trimming shortened V by 6 bases and J by 8 bases, and 25 bases separated the two germline ends. Germline V gene sequence: CDR1 LGHNT, CDR2 FRNRAP. CDR3 sequence: CASGLPTEGGAKGYTF. The CDR3 DNA sequence: TGTGCTAGTGGCCTACCTACAGAGGGGGGGGCGAAAGGCTACACCTTC. Looking up the rest from reference TRBV12-5 and TRBJ1-2 gives the full variable domain: DARVTQTPRHKVTEMGQEVTMRCQPILGHNTVFWYRQTMMQGLELLAYFRNRAPLDDSGMPKDRFSAEMPDATLATLKIQPSEPRDSAVYFCASGLPTEGGAKGYTFGSGTRLTVV.

This clone appeared a single time. The chain uses TRBV7-3 and TRBJ2-3, with a weak D call TRBD2 (5 bases). This CDR3 is built from 14 residues. The V end lost 5 bases, the J end lost 4 bases, and 13 bases lay between the germline ends. CDR1 is SGHTA, CDR2 FQGTGA, per germline. CDR3 amino acids: CASSLLASSDTQYF. CDR3 DNA: TGTGCCAGCAGCCTGCTGGCTAGCTCAGATACGCAGTATTTT.

With regard to this clone: The germline gene is not matched at one end of the junction; a read error may be the cause. This chain links TRBV30 with TRBJ1-2; D is perhaps TRBD1 (6 bases). The germline V gene encodes CDR1 GTSNPN and CDR2 SVGIG (reference sequence). This CDR3 spans 18 amino acids. CDR3 bases: TGTGCCTGGGGTGTTACAGGGTTTAAGGGGTTCGGTAACTATGGCTACACCTTC. It specifies CAWGVTGFKGFGNYGYTF.

The genes are TRBV5-4 and TRBJ1-1, with D perhaps matching TRBD1 (6 bases). This CDR3 has 15 amino acids. Germline V gives CDR1 SGHNT, CDR2 YYREEE (reference sequence). Deletions cut 4 bases from V and 7 bases from J, with 20 bases between. The CDR3, as DNA: TGTGCCAGCAGCCCGAAACAGGGCCAGGGCGGTGAAGCTTTCTTT. Encoded protein: CASSPKQGQGGEAFF.

This chain connects TRBV18 to TRBJ2-2; no clear D gene. The germline CDR1 and CDR2 sequences are KGHSH and LQKENI. The CDR3 has 14 amino acids. Trimming took 6 bases from V and 2 from J, leaving 10 bases between them. As DNA, the CDR3 is TGTGCCAGCTCGCCCCAGTTTAACACCGGGGAGCTGTTTTTT. Protein: CASSPQFNTGELFF.

This clone was counted a few times. The gene calls are TRBV7-9 and TRBJ2-3, with TRBD2 identical over 7 bases. V lost 1 base, J lost 0 bases, and 13 bases stayed unmatched. The CDR3 runs 19 residues. CDR1 and CDR2 from the germline V gene are SEHNR and FQNEAQ (reference sequence). Here the CDR3 reads CASSLGPSEDGGSTDTQYF. The CDR3 DNA follows: TGTGCCAGCAGCTTAGGGCCCTCGGAGGACGGGGGGAGCACAGATACGCAGTATTTT.

The chain joins TRBV5-6 to TRBJ2-2, with 10 bases that match TRBD2. V trimming: 9 bases; J trimming: 2 bases; junction bases outside the gene matches: 4. This CDR3 has 14 residues. Germline V CDR1 and CDR2: SGHDT, YYEEEE. For the CDR3, the DNA is TGTGCCACCGGACTAGCGGCAAACACCGGGGAGCTGTTTTTT. It specifies CATGLAANTGELFF.

The genes are TRBV5-4 and TRBJ1-1; tentatively, D is TRBD1 (6 bases). V was pared by 4 bases and J by 4 bases, with 20 bases between. The V gene's germline CDR1 is SGHNT and CDR2 YYREEE (reference sequence). This CDR3 region has 16 residues. CDR3 bases: TGTGCCAGCAGCCTGGGGTCCTCCAGGGGTAGCACTGAAGCTTTCTTT. This codes for CASSLGSSRGSTEAFF.

The V gene is TRBV19, the J gene TRBJ1-1; D might be TRBD1 (5 bases). Deletions cut 4 bases from V and 0 bases from J, with 12 bases between. The CDR3 contains 15 residues. The germline V gene has CDR1 LNHDA and CDR2 SQIVND (reference sequence). The CDR3 is CASSTARQLNTEAFF. In DNA, the CDR3 is TGTGCCAGTAGTACCGCGCGACAGTTGAACACTGAAGCTTTCTTT.

The chain joins TRBV7-6 to TRBJ1-1; TRBD1 might be the D (6 bases). This CDR3 comprises 15 residues. Trimming took off 5 bases at V and 1 base at J, with 14 bases between the two ends. Germline CDR1 and CDR2: SGHVS and FNYEAQ. CDR3 in amino acids: CASSRQDYPNTEAFF. Here the CDR3 DNA reads TGTGCCAGCAGCCGACAGGATTATCCGAACACTGAAGCTTTCTTT.

About this clone: The sample has other DNA sequences that encode this CDR3 too. The V call is TRBV5-1, the J call TRBJ2-3; 13 bases line up with TRBD2. After removal of 5 bases from V and 5 bases from J, the junction contained 8 bases not matched to a gene. The CDR3 loop spans 16 amino acids. From germline, CDR1 is SGHRS and CDR2 YFSETQ. CDR3 protein: CASRPTSGGAGDTQYF. The CDR3 DNA is TGCGCCAGCAGACCCACTAGCGGGGGGGCCGGAGATACGCAGTATTTT. The full variable domain, its missing parts supplied by reference TRBV5-1 and TRBJ2-3, is KAGVTQTPRYLIKTRGQQVTLSCSPISGHRSVSWYQQTPGQGLQFLFEYFSETQRNKGNFPGRFSGRQFSNSRSEMNVSTLELGDSALYLCASRPTSGGAGDTQYFGPGTRLTVL.

The chain combines TRBV7-9 with TRBJ2-3; 9 bases are shared with TRBD2. CDR1 is SEHNR, CDR2 FQNEAQ, per germline (reference sequence). V shed 1 base and J 2 bases; nucleotides not matched to a gene: 4. The CDR3 runs 16 residues. The CDR3 loop reads CASSLVAGAYTDTQYF. The CDR3 DNA reads TGTGCCAGCAGCTTAGTAGCGGGGGCCTACACAGATACGCAGTATTTT.